The sequence of this T cell receptor (beta chain) was determined in a study of T cell responses to AZD1222 COVID-19 vaccine. Whole-study findings and limits: There were repertoire samples only from the period after the peak T cell response. Donor demographics were predominantly white British with a female majority; clonal diversity may be underestimated.

The CDR3 is 16 amino acids. The germline CDR1 and CDR2 sequences are SNHLY and FYNNEI. V lost 9 bases and J 2 bases, leaving 17 bases between the germline ends. Sequenced by immunoSEQ multiplex PCR; TCRdb stores in-frame clones only, minus some. The sample has some 150,000 clones, over 70% seen once. Concerning this clone itself: What it binds is unknown.

The chain has TRBV2 and TRBJ1-6; a weak D match, TRBD1 (6 bases). The sample in question was peripheral blood, obtained 28 days after the second AZD1222 dose. The TCR was taken from an adult who received the AZD1222 COVID-19 vaccine. The CDR3 nucleotides read TGTGCCAGTGAAGGGGGGCGACGGACCTATAATTCACCCCTCCACTTT. This gives the protein CASEGGRRTYNSPLHF.